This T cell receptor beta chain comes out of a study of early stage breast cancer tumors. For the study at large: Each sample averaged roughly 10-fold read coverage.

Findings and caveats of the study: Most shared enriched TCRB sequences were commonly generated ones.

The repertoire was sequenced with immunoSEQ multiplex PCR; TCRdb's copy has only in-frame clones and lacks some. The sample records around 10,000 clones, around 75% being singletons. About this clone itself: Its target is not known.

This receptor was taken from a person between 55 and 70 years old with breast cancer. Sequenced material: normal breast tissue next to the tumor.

CDR3 loop: CATRDEQYF. The DNA for the CDR3 is TGTGCCACAAGAGACGAGCAGTACTTC. The chain links TRBV7-3 to TRBJ2-7; no reliable D call. The V end lost 10 bases, the J end lost 5 bases, and 6 bases lay between the germline ends. Per the germline V gene, CDR1 is SGHTA and CDR2 is FQGTGA. The CDR3 runs 9 residues.